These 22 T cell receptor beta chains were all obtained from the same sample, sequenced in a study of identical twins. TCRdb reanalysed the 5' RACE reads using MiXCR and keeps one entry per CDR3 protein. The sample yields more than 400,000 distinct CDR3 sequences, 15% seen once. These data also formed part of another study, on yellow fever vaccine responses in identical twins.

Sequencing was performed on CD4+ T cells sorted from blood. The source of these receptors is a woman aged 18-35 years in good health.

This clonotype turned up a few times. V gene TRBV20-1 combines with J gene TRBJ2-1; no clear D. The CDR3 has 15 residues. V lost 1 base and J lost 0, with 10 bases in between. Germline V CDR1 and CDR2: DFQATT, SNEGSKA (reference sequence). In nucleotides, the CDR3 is TGCAGTGCTAGAGGAGCGCGGAGCTCCTACAATGAGCAGTTCTTC. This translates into CSARGARSSYNEQFF.

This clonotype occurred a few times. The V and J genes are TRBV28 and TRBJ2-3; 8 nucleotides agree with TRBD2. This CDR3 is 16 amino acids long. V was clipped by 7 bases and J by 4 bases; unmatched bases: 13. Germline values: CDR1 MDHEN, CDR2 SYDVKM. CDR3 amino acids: CASNPHGSGSADTQYF. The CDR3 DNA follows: TGTGCCAGCAATCCTCATGGGAGCGGGAGTGCAGATACGCAGTATTTT.

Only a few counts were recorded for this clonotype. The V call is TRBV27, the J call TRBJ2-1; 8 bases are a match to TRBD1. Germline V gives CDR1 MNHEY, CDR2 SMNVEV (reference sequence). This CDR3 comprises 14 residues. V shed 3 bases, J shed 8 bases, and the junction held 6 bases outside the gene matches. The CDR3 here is CASSFTDRDYEQFF. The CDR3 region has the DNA TGTGCCAGCAGTTTTACGGACAGGGATTATGAGCAGTTCTTC.

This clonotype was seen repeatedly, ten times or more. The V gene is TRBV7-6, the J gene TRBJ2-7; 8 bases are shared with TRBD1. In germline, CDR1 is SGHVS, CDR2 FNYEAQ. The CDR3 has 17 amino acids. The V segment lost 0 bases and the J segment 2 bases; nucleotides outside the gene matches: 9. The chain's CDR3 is CASSLAITGTGPYEQYF. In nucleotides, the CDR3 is TGTGCCAGCAGCTTAGCGATAACTGGGACAGGACCCTACGAGCAGTACTTC.

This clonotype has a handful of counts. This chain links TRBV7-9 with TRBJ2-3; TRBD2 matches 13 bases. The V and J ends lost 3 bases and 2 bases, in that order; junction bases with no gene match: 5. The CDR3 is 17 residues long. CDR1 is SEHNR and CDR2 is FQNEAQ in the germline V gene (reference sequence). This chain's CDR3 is CASSFLGTSGTTDTQYF. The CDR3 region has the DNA TGTGCCAGCAGCTTCCTCGGGACTAGCGGGACCACAGATACGCAGTATTTT.

The CDR3 DNA reads as TGTGCCAGCAGCTTACGATACGGACTAGCGGGAGGAGAGACCCAGTACTTC. Its translation is CASSLRYGLAGGETQYF. V gene TRBV9 combines with J gene TRBJ2-5; the match to TRBD2 covers 14 bases. J was trimmed by 4 bases and V by 4 bases; bases with no gene match: 9. CDR1 SGDLS and CDR2 YYNGEE come from the germline V gene. The CDR3 contains 17 residues.

CDR3 sequence (DNA): TGTGCCAGCAGTCCAAGACAGGGGTCGGCCTTAGCCAAAAACATTCAGTACTTC. Protein product: CASSPRQGSALAKNIQYF. V and J are TRBV12-3 or TRBV12-4 and TRBJ2-4; 8 bases are a match to TRBD1. The CDR3 loop spans 18 amino acids. V was pared by 5 bases and J by 0 bases, with 12 bases of the junction left unmatched.

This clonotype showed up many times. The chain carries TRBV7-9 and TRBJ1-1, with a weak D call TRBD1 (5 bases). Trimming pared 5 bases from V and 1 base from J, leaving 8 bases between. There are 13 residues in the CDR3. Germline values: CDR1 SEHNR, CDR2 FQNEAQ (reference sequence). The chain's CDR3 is CASSITGNTEAFF. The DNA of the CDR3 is TGTGCCAGCAGCATCACAGGGAACACTGAAGCTTTCTTT.

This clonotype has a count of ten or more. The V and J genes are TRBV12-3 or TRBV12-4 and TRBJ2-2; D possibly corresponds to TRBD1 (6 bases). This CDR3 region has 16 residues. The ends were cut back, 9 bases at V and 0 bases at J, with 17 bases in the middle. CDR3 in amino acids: CASRPGAATNTGELFF. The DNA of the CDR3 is TGTGCCAGTCGTCCAGGGGCCGCAACGAACACCGGGGAGCTGTTTTTT.

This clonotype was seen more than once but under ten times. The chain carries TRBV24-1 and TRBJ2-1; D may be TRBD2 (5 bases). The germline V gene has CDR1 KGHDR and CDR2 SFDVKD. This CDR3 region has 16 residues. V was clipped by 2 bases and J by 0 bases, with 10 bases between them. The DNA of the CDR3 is TGTGCCACCAGTGATTGGGCGGCGGGCTCCTACAATGAGCAGTTCTTC. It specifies CATSDWAAGSYNEQFF.

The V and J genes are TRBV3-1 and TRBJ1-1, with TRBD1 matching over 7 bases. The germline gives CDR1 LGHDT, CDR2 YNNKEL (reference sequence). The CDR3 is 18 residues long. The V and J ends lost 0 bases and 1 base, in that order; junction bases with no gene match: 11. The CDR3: CASSQDVWEGAPNTEAFF. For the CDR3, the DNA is TGTGCCAGCAGCCAAGATGTGTGGGAGGGGGCCCCGAACACTGAAGCTTTCTTT.

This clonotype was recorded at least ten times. CDR3 nucleotides: TGCAGCGTTGGGGGCACGCTCTATGGCTACACCTTC. It specifies CSVGGTLYGYTF. The V and J genes are TRBV29-1 and TRBJ1-2; D might be TRBD1 (5 bases). The V end lost 4 bases, the J end lost 4 bases, and 10 bases lay between the germline ends. Germline V CDR1 and CDR2: SQVTM, ANQGSEA. The CDR3 has 12 amino acids.

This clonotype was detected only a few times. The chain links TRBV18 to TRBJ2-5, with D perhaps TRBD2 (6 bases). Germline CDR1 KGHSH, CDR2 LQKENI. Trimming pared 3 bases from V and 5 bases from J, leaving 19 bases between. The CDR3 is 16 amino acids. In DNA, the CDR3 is TGTGCCAGCTCACCGACTAGAGCCAAGGGTGTGGAGACCCAGTACTTC. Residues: CASSPTRAKGVETQYF.

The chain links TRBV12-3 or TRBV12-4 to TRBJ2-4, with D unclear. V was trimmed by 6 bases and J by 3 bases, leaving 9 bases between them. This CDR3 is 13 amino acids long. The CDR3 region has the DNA TGTGCCAGCAGCACGAAAAACAAAAACATTCAGTACTTC. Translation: CASSTKNKNIQYF.

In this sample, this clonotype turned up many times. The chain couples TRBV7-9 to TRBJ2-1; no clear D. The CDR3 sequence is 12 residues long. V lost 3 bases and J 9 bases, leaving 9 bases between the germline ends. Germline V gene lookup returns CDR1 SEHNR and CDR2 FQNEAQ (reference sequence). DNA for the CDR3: TGTGCCAGCAGCTTGGAAGGTAGTGAGCAGTTCTTC. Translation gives CASSLEGSEQFF. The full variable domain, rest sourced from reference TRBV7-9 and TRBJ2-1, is DTGVSQNPRHKITKRGQNVTFRCDPISEHNRLYWYRQTLGQGPEFLTYFQNEAQLEKSRLLSDRFSAERPKGSFSTLEIQRTEQGDSAMYLCASSLEGSEQFFGPGTRLTVL.

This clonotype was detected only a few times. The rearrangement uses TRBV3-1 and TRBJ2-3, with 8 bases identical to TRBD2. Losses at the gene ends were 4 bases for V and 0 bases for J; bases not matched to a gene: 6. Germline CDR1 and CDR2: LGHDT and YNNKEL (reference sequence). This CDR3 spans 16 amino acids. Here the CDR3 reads CASSPPSGFSTDTQYF. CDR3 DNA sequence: TGTGCCAGCAGCCCACCTAGCGGGTTTAGCACAGATACGCAGTATTTT.

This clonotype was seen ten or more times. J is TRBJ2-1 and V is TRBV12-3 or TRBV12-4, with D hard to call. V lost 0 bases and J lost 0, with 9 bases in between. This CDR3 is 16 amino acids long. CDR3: CASSLARGSSYNEQFF. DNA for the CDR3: TGTGCCAGCAGTTTAGCGCGCGGAAGCTCCTACAATGAGCAGTTCTTC.

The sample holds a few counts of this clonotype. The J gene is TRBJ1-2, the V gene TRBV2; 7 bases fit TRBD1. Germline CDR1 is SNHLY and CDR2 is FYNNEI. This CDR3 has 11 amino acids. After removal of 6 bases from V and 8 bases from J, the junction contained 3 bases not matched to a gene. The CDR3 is CASRDRSGYTF. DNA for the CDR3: TGTGCCAGCAGGGACAGGTCCGGCTACACCTTC.

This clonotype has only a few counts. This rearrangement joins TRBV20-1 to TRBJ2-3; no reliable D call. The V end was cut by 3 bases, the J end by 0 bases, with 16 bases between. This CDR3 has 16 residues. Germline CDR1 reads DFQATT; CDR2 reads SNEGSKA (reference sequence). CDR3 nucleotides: TGCAGTGCTAGGGACGACCAGACTTATAGCACAGATACGCAGTATTTT. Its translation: CSARDDQTYSTDTQYF.

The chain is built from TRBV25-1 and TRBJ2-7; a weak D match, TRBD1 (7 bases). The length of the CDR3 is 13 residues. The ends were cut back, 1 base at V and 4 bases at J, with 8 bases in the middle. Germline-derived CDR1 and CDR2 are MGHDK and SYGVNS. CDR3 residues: CASSESGGYEQYF. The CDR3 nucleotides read TGTGCCAGCAGTGAATCAGGGGGGTACGAGCAGTACTTC.

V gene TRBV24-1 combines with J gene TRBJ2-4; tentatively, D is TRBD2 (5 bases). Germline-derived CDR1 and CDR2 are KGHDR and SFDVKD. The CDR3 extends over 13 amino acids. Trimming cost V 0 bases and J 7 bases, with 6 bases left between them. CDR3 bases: TGTGCCACCAGTGATTTGGGCGGGAACATTCAGTACTTC. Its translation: CATSDLGGNIQYF.

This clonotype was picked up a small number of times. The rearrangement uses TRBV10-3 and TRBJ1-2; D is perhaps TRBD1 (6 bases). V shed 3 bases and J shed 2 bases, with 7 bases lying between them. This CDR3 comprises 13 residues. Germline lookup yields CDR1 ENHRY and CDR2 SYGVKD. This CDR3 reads CAISDRGNYGYTF. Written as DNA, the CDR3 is TGTGCCATCAGTGACAGGGGAAACTATGGCTACACCTTC.